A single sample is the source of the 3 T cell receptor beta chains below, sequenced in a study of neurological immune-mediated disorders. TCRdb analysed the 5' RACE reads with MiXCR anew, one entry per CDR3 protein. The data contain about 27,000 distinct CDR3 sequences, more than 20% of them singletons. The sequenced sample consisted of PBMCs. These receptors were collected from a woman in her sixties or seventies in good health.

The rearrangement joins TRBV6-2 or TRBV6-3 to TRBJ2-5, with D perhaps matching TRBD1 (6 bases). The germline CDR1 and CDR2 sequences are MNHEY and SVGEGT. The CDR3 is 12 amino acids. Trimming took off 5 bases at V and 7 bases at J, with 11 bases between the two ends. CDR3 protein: CASSGGFGTQYF. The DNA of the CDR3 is TGTGCCAGCAGTGGGGGCTTCGGGACCCAGTACTTC.

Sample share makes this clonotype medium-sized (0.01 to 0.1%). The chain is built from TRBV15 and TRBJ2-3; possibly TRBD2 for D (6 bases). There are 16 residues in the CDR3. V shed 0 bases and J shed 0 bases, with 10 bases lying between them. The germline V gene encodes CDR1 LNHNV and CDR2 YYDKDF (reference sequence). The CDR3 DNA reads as TGTGCCACCAGCAGAGAAAGACTAGTAAGCACAGATACGCAGTATTTT. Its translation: CATSRERLVSTDTQYF.

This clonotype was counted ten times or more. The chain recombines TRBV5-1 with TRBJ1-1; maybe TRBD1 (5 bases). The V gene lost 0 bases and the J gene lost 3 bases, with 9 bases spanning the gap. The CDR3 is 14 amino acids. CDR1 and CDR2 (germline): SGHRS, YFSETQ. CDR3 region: CASSLGWGDTEAFF. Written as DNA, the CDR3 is TGCGCCAGCAGCTTGGGATGGGGGGACACTGAAGCTTTCTTT.